This T cell receptor beta chain was sequenced for a study of patients and donors after allogeneic stem cell transplantation. This clonotype was counted a few times. Trimming pared 5 bases from V and 4 bases from J, leaving 11 bases between. Germline V gives CDR1 MNHNS, CDR2 SASEGT. The CDR3 covers 13 residues. TCRdb used MiXCR to reprocess the RT-PCR reads, holding one entry per CDR3 protein. The repertoire includes 16,000 or so distinct CDR3 sequences, around a quarter of them detected once, and about 35% sits in the top ten. The TCR originated in a human donor who was either an allogeneic HSCT recipient or a stem cell or donor lymphocyte infusion donor (not recorded which). It is not recorded whose cells these are; they may come from a transplant donor. This chain connects TRBV6-1 to TRBJ1-1; a possible D gene is TRBD1 (6 bases). The source material was blood, either unsorted or a sorted T cell fraction (not recorded which). The CDR3 coding sequence is TGTGCCAGCAGTCGGGAGGGGGGCACTGAAGCTTTCTTT. Protein: CASSREGGTEAFF.